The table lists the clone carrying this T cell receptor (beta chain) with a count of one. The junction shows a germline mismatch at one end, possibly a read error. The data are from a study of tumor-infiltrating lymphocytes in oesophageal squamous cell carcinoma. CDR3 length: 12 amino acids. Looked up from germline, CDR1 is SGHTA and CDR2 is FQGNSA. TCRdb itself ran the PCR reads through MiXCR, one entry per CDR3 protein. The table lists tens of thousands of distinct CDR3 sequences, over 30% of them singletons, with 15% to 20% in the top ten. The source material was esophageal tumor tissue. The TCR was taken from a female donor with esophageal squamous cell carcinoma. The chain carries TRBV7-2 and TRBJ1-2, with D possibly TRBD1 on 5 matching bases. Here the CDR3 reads CDSSLLPGGYTF. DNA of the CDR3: TGTGACAGCAGCTTATTGCCAGGGGGCTACACCTTC. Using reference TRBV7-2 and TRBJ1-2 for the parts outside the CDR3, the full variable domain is GAGVSQSPSNKVTEKGKDVELRCDPISGHTALYWYRQSLGQGLEFLIYFQGNSAPDKSGLPSDRFSAERTGGSVSTLTIQRTQQEDSAVYLCDSSLLPGGYTFGSGTRLTVV.